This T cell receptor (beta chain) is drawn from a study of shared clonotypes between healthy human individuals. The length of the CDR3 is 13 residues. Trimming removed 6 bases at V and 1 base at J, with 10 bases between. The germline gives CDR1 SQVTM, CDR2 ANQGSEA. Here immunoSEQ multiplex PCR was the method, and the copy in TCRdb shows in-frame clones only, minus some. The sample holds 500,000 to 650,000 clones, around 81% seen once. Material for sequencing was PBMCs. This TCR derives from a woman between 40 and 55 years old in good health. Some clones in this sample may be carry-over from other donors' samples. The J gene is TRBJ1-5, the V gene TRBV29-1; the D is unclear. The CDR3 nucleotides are TGCAGCGTGAGCGACGGAAGCAATCAGCCCCAGCATTTT. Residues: CSVSDGSNQPQHF.